Shown below are 21 T cell receptor beta chains from a single sample sequenced in a study of graft-versus-host responses after intestinal transplantation. TCRdb's copy holds only in-frame clones and misses some; the assay was immunoSEQ multiplex PCR. The sample holds roughly 36,000 clones, roughly four fifths seen once. The sequences come from PBMCs, collected about 1,000 days after transplant. These receptors were taken from a human patient who received an intestinal transplant, so some T cells may come from the graft donor.

Notes on this clone: The same CDR3 arises from other DNA sequences in this sample as well. V is TRBV18 and J is TRBJ1-1; D is undetermined. Trimming shortened V by 3 bases and J by 5 bases, and 4 bases separated the two germline ends. Germline V CDR1 and CDR2: KGHSH, LQKENI. This CDR3 spans 11 amino acids. The CDR3 region has the DNA TGTGCCAGCTCACCGGATACTGAAGCTTTCTTT. Translation: CASSPDTEAFF. The full variable domain, in which reference TRBV18 and TRBJ1-1 provide the parts outside the CDR3, is NAGVMQNPRHLVRRRGQEARLRCSPMKGHSHVYWYRQLPEEGLKFMVYLQKENIIDESGMPKERFSAEFPKEGPSILRIQQVVRGDSAAYFCASSPDTEAFFGQGTRLTVV.

The chain links TRBV28 to TRBJ2-4; D unclear. Per germline, CDR1 MDHEN and CDR2 SYDVKM. The CDR3 is 12 residues long. V lost 2 bases to trimming and J lost 6 bases, with 5 bases between them. CDR3 region: CASSLAGNIQYF. CDR3 sequence (DNA): TGTGCCAGCAGTTTAGCTGGAAACATTCAGTACTTC.

The chain joins TRBV28 to TRBJ2-7; D possibly corresponds to TRBD2 (6 bases). The CDR3 loop spans 14 amino acids. Germline loops: CDR1 MDHEN, CDR2 SYDVKM. Trimming shortened V by 4 bases and J by 0 bases, and 10 bases separated the two germline ends. Written as DNA, the CDR3 is TGTGCCAGCAGTTCGCGGGGACGCTCCTACGAGCAGTACTTC. Translating gives CASSSRGRSYEQYF.

The chain uses TRBV19 and TRBJ2-6; D may be TRBD1 (6 bases). The ends were cut back, 4 bases at V and 2 bases at J, with 15 bases in the middle. The germline CDR1 and CDR2 sequences are LNHDA and SQIVND (reference sequence). The CDR3 length is 17 residues. The CDR3 loop is CASSKSSDRTGANVLTF. The CDR3 coding sequence is TGTGCCAGTAGTAAATCGTCCGACAGGACTGGGGCCAACGTCCTGACTTTC.

The genes are TRBV6-1 and TRBJ1-5, with D unclear. Germline V gene lookup returns CDR1 MNHNS and CDR2 SASEGT. This CDR3 contains 15 residues. With 4 bases removed from V and 9 bases from J, the gap between germline ends came to 19 bases. The CDR3 sequence: CASSVELIGTWPQHF. Written as DNA, the CDR3 is TGTGCCAGCAGTGTAGAGTTGATTGGTACGTGGCCCCAGCATTTT.

V and J are TRBV27 and TRBJ2-5, with 11 bases matching TRBD2. Trimming cost V 6 bases and J 4 bases; bases outside gene matches: 4. The CDR3 has 14 amino acids. The V gene's germline CDR1 is MNHEY and CDR2 SMNVEV (reference sequence). The CDR3 region is CASSRGTSGETQYF. DNA of the CDR3: TGTGCCAGCAGCCGTGGGACTAGCGGAGAGACCCAGTACTTC.

The CDR3 protein is CASSLNRENYGYTF. The DNA of the CDR3 is TGTGCCAGCAGTTTAAACAGGGAGAACTATGGCTACACCTTC. The rearrangement joins TRBV28 to TRBJ1-2; tentatively, D is TRBD1 (6 bases). CDR1 MDHEN and CDR2 SYDVKM come from the germline V gene. The CDR3 contains 14 residues. V was pared by 2 bases and J by 2 bases, with 9 bases between.

A few counts support this clone. The chain has TRBV28 and TRBJ2-2; 8 bases fit TRBD1. The CDR3 spans 15 residues. The germline CDR1 and CDR2 sequences are MDHEN and SYDVKM. V gave up 6 bases and J gave up 5 bases; unmatched junction bases: 8. The CDR3 reads CASSRGQGETGELFF. CDR3 nucleotide sequence: TGTGCCAGCAGCCGTGGACAGGGTGAAACCGGGGAGCTGTTTTTT.

The rearrangement uses TRBV4-2 and TRBJ2-1, with D possibly being TRBD2 (6 bases). Trimming shortened V by 0 bases and J by 3 bases, and 9 bases separated the two germline ends. The CDR3 runs to 15 residues. CDR1 is LGHNA, CDR2 YNFKEQ, per germline. DNA for the CDR3: TGTGCCAGCAGCCAAGATCCGACTAGCTACAATGAGCAGTTCTTC. Translating gives CASSQDPTSYNEQFF.

In its sample, this clone was seen once. The sample holds other DNA sequences that translate to the same CDR3. The chain recombines TRBV5-6 with TRBJ2-1, with 8 bases aligning to TRBD2. V trimming: 3 bases; J trimming: 2 bases; junction bases outside the gene matches: 4. In germline, CDR1 is SGHDT, CDR2 YYEEEE. The CDR3 is 15 amino acids. The CDR3 is CASSSKREPYNEQFF. The CDR3 nucleotides are TGTGCCAGCAGCTCTAAGCGGGAGCCCTACAATGAGCAGTTCTTC.

The chain links TRBV6-4 to TRBJ2-5; 7 nucleotides match TRBD2. This CDR3 comprises 14 residues. From germline, CDR1 is MRHNA and CDR2 SNTAGT. After removal of 3 bases from V and 13 bases from J, the junction contained 14 bases not matched to a gene. DNA of the CDR3: TGTGCCAGCAGTGAAGCTCGGGACTATCAGCCCGTGTACTTC. Residues: CASSEARDYQPVYF.

The chain carries TRBV19 and TRBJ2-6; D is undetermined. The CDR3 loop spans 16 amino acids. Per the germline V gene, CDR1 is LNHDA and CDR2 is SQIVND (reference sequence). V was cut by 5 bases and J by 0 bases, with 11 bases left in between. CDR3 sequence (DNA): TGTGCCAGTAGTCCCTTGTACAGCTCTGGGGCCAACGTCCTGACTTTC. It is translated as CASSPLYSSGANVLTF.

V is TRBV7-9 and J is TRBJ1-4; D gene ambiguous. The CDR3 has 12 amino acids. Germline values: CDR1 SEHNR, CDR2 FQNEAQ (reference sequence). V was shortened by 5 bases and J by 8 bases, with 9 bases between the two germline ends. DNA of the CDR3: TGTGCCAGCAGCGGAGGAGTCGAAAAACTGTTTTTT. Amino acids: CASSGGVEKLFF.

The rearrangement links TRBV18 to TRBJ2-5; D gene unclear. The V end lost 5 bases, the J end lost 4 bases, and 8 bases lay between the germline ends. CDR1 and CDR2 (germline): KGHSH, LQKENI. This CDR3 is 12 amino acids long. The CDR3 loop reads CASSSLPETQYF. Written as DNA, the CDR3 is TGTGCCAGCTCATCTCTTCCAGAGACCCAGTACTTC.

This clone was counted between two and nine times. The chain uses TRBV2 and TRBJ1-5, with D possibly TRBD1 on 5 matching bases. The CDR3 totals 12 residues. In germline, CDR1 is SNHLY, CDR2 FYNNEI. The V gene lost 7 bases and the J gene lost 4 bases, with 8 bases spanning the gap. Here the CDR3 reads CASNRQNQPQHF. CDR3 in DNA: TGTGCCAGCAATAGACAGAATCAGCCCCAGCATTTT.

The chain carries TRBV4-1 and TRBJ1-2; D ambiguous. The CDR3 spans 14 residues. Looked up from germline, CDR1 is MGHRA and CDR2 is YSYEKL. Trimming took off 0 bases at V and 2 bases at J, with 7 bases between the two ends. CDR3 in amino acids: CASSQEEENYGYTF. DNA for the CDR3: TGCGCCAGCAGCCAAGAGGAAGAGAACTATGGCTACACCTTC.

The chain joins TRBV4-1 to TRBJ1-2, with TRBD1 as a possible D gene (5 bases). This CDR3 comprises 15 residues. V was shortened by 4 bases and J by 6 bases, with 18 bases between the two germline ends. Germline V gene data show CDR1 as MGHRA and CDR2 as YSYEKL. The CDR3 loop is CASSRTLGGDNGYTF. The CDR3 DNA is TGCGCCAGCAGCCGGACCCTTGGGGGGGATAATGGCTACACCTTC.

V and J are TRBV1 and TRBJ2-1; TRBD2, as called in the table, went unchecked against the DNA. TRBV1 is given as a pseudogene. The CDR3 consists of 18 residues. CDR3 protein: CTSSQEPLRTSFLNEQFF. The DNA for the CDR3 is TGCACCAGCAGCCAAGAACCCCTCCGGACTAGCTTCCTCAATGAGCAGTTCTTC.

The genes are TRBV27 and TRBJ1-6; weak D call: TRBD1 (6 bases). The V and J ends lost 7 bases and 0 bases respectively, with 16 bases between them. In germline, CDR1 is MNHEY, CDR2 SMNVEV (reference sequence). The CDR3 has 17 amino acids. The CDR3 nucleotides read TGTGCCAGCACTCTACTTTGGGACACCTCCTATAATTCACCCCTCCACTTT. Its protein product is CASTLLWDTSYNSPLHF.

This clone was seen once. CDR3 sequence: CAISGSGRSGEQYF. CDR3 bases: TGTGCCATCAGTGGCAGCGGGAGATCAGGCGAGCAGTACTTC. The V and J genes are TRBV10-3 and TRBJ2-7, with 8 bases lining up with TRBD2. CDR3 length: 14 residues. Germline V gene lookup returns CDR1 ENHRY and CDR2 SYGVKD. V was clipped by 4 bases and J by 6 bases; unmatched bases: 8.

This clone was detected only once. The chain links TRBV19 to TRBJ2-7, with D uncertain. This CDR3 has 13 residues. V lost 3 bases, J lost 0 bases, and 6 bases lay in between. Germline V gives CDR1 LNHDA, CDR2 SQIVND (reference sequence). The CDR3, as DNA: TGTGCCAGTAGTATGGCAGGCTCCTACGAGCAGTACTTC. It translates to CASSMAGSYEQYF.